Presented here are 21 T cell receptor beta chains from one specimen sequenced in a study of blood T cell repertoires in COVID-19. Method: immunoSEQ multiplex PCR; TCRdb's copy keeps in-frame clones and lacks some. The repertoire holds 250,000 to 300,000 clones, approximately 86% seen once, with 3.6% in the top ten. Material for sequencing was peripheral blood. These receptors were taken from a young man with active or convalescent COVID-19.

This clone was recorded only once. The V gene is TRBV15, the J gene TRBJ1-1; D unclear. CDR1 and CDR2 (germline): LNHNV, YYDKDF (reference sequence). The V end lost 4 bases, the J end lost 5 bases, and 17 bases lay between the germline ends. The CDR3 runs to 15 residues. CDR3 amino acids: CATSTTKLGVTEAFF. DNA for the CDR3: TGTGCCACCAGCACAACGAAACTGGGAGTGACTGAAGCTTTCTTT.

This chain connects TRBV15 to TRBJ1-3, with unresolved D. V lost 7 bases and J 1 base, leaving 5 bases between the germline ends. Germline loops: CDR1 LNHNV, CDR2 YYDKDF (reference sequence). This CDR3 is 12 amino acids long. CDR3 protein: CATKASGNTIYF. Here the CDR3 DNA reads TGTGCCACCAAAGCGTCTGGAAACACCATATATTTT.

This clone was seen more than once but under ten times. This sequence joins TRBV12-3 or TRBV12-4 and TRBJ1-1, with D unresolved. V was cut by 5 bases and J by 1 base, with 8 bases left in between. The CDR3 length is 13 residues. In nucleotides, the CDR3 is TGTGCCAGCAGTGTCGTCGGGAACACTGAAGCTTTCTTT. Translation: CASSVVGNTEAFF.

V usage is TRBV11-2 and J usage is TRBJ2-3, with D perhaps TRBD2 (5 bases). The V end was cut by 5 bases, the J end by 1 base, with 13 bases between. The CDR3 sequence is 15 residues long. CDR1 SGHAT and CDR2 FQNNGV come from the germline V gene. The CDR3 reads CASSPPGIGTDTQYF. CDR3 DNA sequence: TGTGCCAGCAGCCCTCCGGGGATTGGCACAGATACGCAGTATTTT.

J is TRBJ2-1 and V is TRBV7-3; TRBD2 agrees at 8 bases. With 5 bases clipped from V and 2 bases from J, the junction kept 8 bases outside the gene matches. The CDR3 spans 16 residues. In germline, CDR1 is SGHTA, CDR2 FQGTGA. CDR3 amino acids: CASSPISGSPYNEQFF. The DNA of the CDR3 is TGTGCCAGCAGCCCCATAAGCGGGAGTCCCTACAATGAGCAGTTCTTC.

The chain is built from TRBV6-2 or TRBV6-3 and TRBJ1-2; D is possibly TRBD1 (5 bases). The CDR3 has 15 amino acids. The germline V gene has CDR1 MNHEY and CDR2 SVGEGT. Trimming took 0 bases from V and 8 from J, leaving 16 bases between them. The CDR3, as DNA: TGTGCCAGCAGTTACTCGACTAGGGGAGGAGGCGGCTACACCTTC. Amino acid sequence: CASSYSTRGGGGYTF.

The chain carries TRBV6-5 and TRBJ1-3; perhaps TRBD1 as D (6 bases). With 6 bases removed from V and 6 bases from J, the gap between germline ends came to 15 bases. This CDR3 is built from 14 residues. Germline V gene sequence: CDR1 MNHEY, CDR2 SVGAGI. CDR3 loop: CASSRTDRQNTIYF. CDR3 DNA sequence: TGTGCCAGCAGCCGGACGGACAGACAAAACACCATATATTTT.

This sequence joins TRBV4-1 and TRBJ1-5; D not resolved. V lost 2 bases to trimming and J lost 2 bases, with 4 bases between them. This CDR3 is 13 amino acids long. CDR1 and CDR2 (germline): MGHRA, YSYEKL. The chain's CDR3 is CASSQYGNQPQHF. Written as DNA, the CDR3 is TGCGCCAGCAGCCAATATGGCAATCAGCCCCAGCATTTT.

As to this clone: This same CDR3 is encoded by further DNA sequences in the sample. CDR3 sequence: CASSLGGSGNTIYF. The CDR3 nucleotides are TGTGCCAGCAGCTTAGGAGGGTCTGGAAACACCATATATTTT. The V and J genes are TRBV11-2 and TRBJ1-3, with D unresolved. This CDR3 region has 14 residues. Trimming pared 1 base from V and 1 base from J, leaving 5 bases between. CDR1 and CDR2 (germline): SGHAT, FQNNGV.

This clone was observed a single time. The V call is TRBV27, the J call TRBJ2-2, with 10 bases lining up with TRBD2. The CDR3 loop spans 19 amino acids. V lost 5 bases, J lost 0 bases, and 12 bases stayed unmatched. The germline CDR1 and CDR2 sequences are MNHEY and SMNVEV (reference sequence). The CDR3 protein is CASSTLLRTSGTNTGELFF. The CDR3 coding sequence is TGTGCCAGCAGTACCCTCTTACGGACTAGCGGCACGAACACCGGGGAGCTGTTTTTT.

CDR3 sequence reads: CASSGVAGAQAGANVLTF. In DNA form, the CDR3 reads TGTGCCAGCAGCGGCGTGGCGGGGGCGCAGGCTGGGGCCAACGTCCTGACTTTC. The V gene is TRBV5-4, the J gene TRBJ2-6, with a possible D match to TRBD2 (7 bases). Germline V gene lookup returns CDR1 SGHNT and CDR2 YYREEE (reference sequence). V was pared by 4 bases and J by 2 bases, with 19 bases between. The CDR3 runs 18 residues.

CDR3 region: CASREAYGYTF. The DNA for the CDR3 is TGTGCCAGCAGAGAGGCCTATGGCTACACCTTC. J is TRBJ1-2 and V is TRBV28; D gene ambiguous. Germline CDR1 reads MDHEN; CDR2 reads SYDVKM. Between the trimmed V and J ends, which lost 6 bases and 4 bases, there was a span of 6 bases. This CDR3 has 11 amino acids.

The rearrangement uses TRBV30 and TRBJ1-3; TRBD1 agrees at 9 bases. This CDR3 is 14 amino acids long. Germline CDR1 and CDR2: GTSNPN and SVGIG (reference sequence). With 3 bases clipped from V and 4 bases from J, the junction kept 4 bases outside the gene matches. As DNA, the CDR3 is TGTGCCTGGAGACAGGGGGCGAAAGGAAACACCATATATTTT. As protein: CAWRQGAKGNTIYF.

The V gene is TRBV7-2, the J gene TRBJ1-6; possible D gene TRBD1, 5 bases. V lost 5 bases and J lost 9, with 11 bases in between. There are 13 residues in the CDR3. Germline V gene lookup returns CDR1 SGHTA and CDR2 FQGNSA. DNA for the CDR3: TGTGCCAGCAGCCGAGATAGGGGTTCACCCCTCCACTTT. This encodes CASSRDRGSPLHF.

This chain uses TRBV3-1 (or the pseudogene TRBV3-2) with TRBJ2-7; D may be TRBD2 (6 bases). Germline V CDR1 and CDR2: LGHDT, YNNKEL (reference sequence). CDR3 length: 14 amino acids. V shed 5 bases and J shed 2 bases, with 13 bases lying between them. CDR3 in amino acids: CASSGGWATYEQYF. In DNA form, the CDR3 reads TGTGCCAGCAGCGGGGGGTGGGCCACCTACGAGCAGTACTTC.

The chain links TRBV4-2 to TRBJ1-1, with 9 positions matching TRBD1. The CDR3 loop spans 15 amino acids. V shed 4 bases and J 1 base; nucleotides not matched to a gene: 4. Germline-derived CDR1 and CDR2 are LGHNA and YNFKEQ. CDR3 DNA sequence: TGTGCCAGCAGCCCCCCGGGACAGGGGAACACTGAAGCTTTCTTT. Translation gives CASSPPGQGNTEAFF.

The rearrangement uses TRBV12-3 or TRBV12-4 and TRBJ2-7, with 10 positions matching TRBD1. The ends lost 9 bases at V and 5 bases at J; junction bases unmatched: 7. The CDR3 spans 13 residues. The CDR3 region is CASSGQGFNEQYF. For the CDR3, the DNA is TGTGCCAGTTCGGGACAGGGGTTTAACGAGCAGTACTTC.

This clone was found a few times. This chain links TRBV9 with TRBJ2-7, with D possibly being TRBD2 (6 bases). The CDR3 is 14 residues long. V was cut by 2 bases and J by 3 bases, with 12 bases left in between. The germline V gene encodes CDR1 SGDLS and CDR2 YYNGEE. The CDR3 nucleotides are TGTGCCAGCAGCGTCGGGGGAGTGGGCTACGAGCAGTACTTC. Amino acids: CASSVGGVGYEQYF. Based on the CDR3 plus reference TRBV9 and TRBJ2-7, the full variable domain is DSGVTQTPKHLITATGQRVTLRCSPRSGDLSVYWYQQSLDQGLQFLIQYYNGEERAKGNILERFSAQQFPDLHSELNLSSLELGDSALYFCASSVGGVGYEQYFGPGTRLTVT.

This chain connects TRBV30 to TRBJ2-5; a possible D gene is TRBD2 (7 bases). CDR1 GTSNPN and CDR2 SVGIG come from the germline V gene (reference sequence). V lost 2 bases to trimming and J lost 1 base, with 14 bases between them. There are 15 residues in the CDR3. In nucleotides, the CDR3 is TGTGCCTGGAGTACGAGGGGGGGCCGCCAAGAGACCCAGTACTTC. Its protein product is CAWSTRGGRQETQYF.

This chain links TRBV11-3 with TRBJ1-2; 7 positions agree with TRBD1. CDR1 and CDR2 (germline): SGHNT, YENEEA. The CDR3 spans 16 residues. V trimming: 5 bases; J trimming: 0 bases; junction bases outside the gene matches: 9. The CDR3 DNA reads as TGTGCCAGCAGCAAGGGGACAGTAAATACTAACTATGGCTACACCTTC. It yields the protein CASSKGTVNTNYGYTF.

The V call is TRBV20-1, the J call TRBJ2-7; D unresolved. The length of the CDR3 is 11 residues. Trimming took 5 bases from V and 3 from J, leaving 8 bases between them. Germline values: CDR1 DFQATT, CDR2 SNEGSKA (reference sequence). The CDR3 DNA follows: TGCAGTGCTCCACTCCACTACGAGCAGTACTTC. This sequence encodes CSAPLHYEQYF.